What follows are 14 T cell receptor beta chains derived from one specimen sequenced in a study of vaccination and CD4 T cells after COVID-19. Cultured CD4+ T cells had their DNA profiled by the Oncomine TCR Beta short-read assay. TCRdb reanalysed the PCR reads using MiXCR and keeps one entry per CDR3 protein. The table has about 13,000 distinct CDR3 sequences, roughly 45% seen once. Their specific antigens are unknown. Treatment meaning: approximately 9-day PBMC culture with coronavirus spike peptide pools or control peptides (ViraFEST assay). Sequencing was performed on CD4+ T cells from blood, cultured in vitro, taken after SARS-CoV-2 vaccination. Every receptor here comes from a human donor who had recovered from COVID-19.

By frequency in the sample, this clonotype is large (0.1 to 1%). The chain links TRBV20-1 to TRBJ2-5, with D hard to call. CDR1 and CDR2 from the germline V gene are DFQATT and SNEGSKA (reference sequence). With 5 bases removed from V and 4 bases from J, the gap between germline ends came to 8 bases. This CDR3 contains 11 residues. The CDR3 region has the DNA TGCAGTGCTTATAGAGGAGAGACCCAGTACTTC. This encodes CSAYRGETQYF.

The chain combines TRBV27 with TRBJ2-2; D unclear. Trimming left V 6 bases short and J 0 bases short, with 8 bases between. CDR1 is MNHEY, CDR2 SMNVEV, per germline (reference sequence). This CDR3 comprises 14 residues. The CDR3 coding sequence is TGTGCCAGCAGAAGATCTACGAACACCGGGGAGCTGTTTTTT. Amino acids: CASRRSTNTGELFF.

The chain links TRBV19 to TRBJ1-2, with 8 bases matching TRBD1. J was trimmed by 7 bases and V by 6 bases; bases with no gene match: 13. CDR3 length equals 15 residues. Germline CDR1 is LNHDA and CDR2 is SQIVND (reference sequence). The CDR3 region has the DNA TGTGCCAGTAGCAGGGGGCGCCTCGGGGTTACTGGCTACACCTTC. It yields the protein CASSRGRLGVTGYTF.

This clonotype was picked up a small number of times. The V gene is TRBV28, the J gene TRBJ2-7; the D gene is possibly TRBD2 (6 bases). Germline V lookup: CDR1 MDHEN, CDR2 SYDVKM. The CDR3 length is 15 residues. V lost 7 bases and J 4 bases, leaving 20 bases between the germline ends. Here the CDR3 reads CASNQPGLGLYEQYF. As DNA, the CDR3 is TGTGCCAGCAATCAACCGGGACTGGGTCTATACGAGCAGTACTTC.

By its share, this clonotype is medium-sized. The V call is TRBV7-9, the J call TRBJ1-3; D unclear. Trimming shortened V by 11 bases and J by 7 bases, and 15 bases separated the two germline ends. Germline CDR1 and CDR2: SEHNR and FQNEAQ (reference sequence). The CDR3 is 12 amino acids. This chain's CDR3 is CASAQRENTIYF. The DNA of the CDR3 is TGTGCCTCAGCCCAGAGAGAGAACACCATATATTTT.

This clonotype has only one observation. The chain joins TRBV15 to TRBJ1-4; TRBD1 matches at 7 bases. Germline loops: CDR1 LNHNV, CDR2 YYDKDF (reference sequence). With 0 bases clipped from V and 5 bases from J, the junction kept 3 bases outside the gene matches. The CDR3 extends over 15 amino acids. CDR3 in amino acids: CATSREPTGNEKLFF. The CDR3 bases are TGTGCCACCAGCAGAGAGCCGACAGGGAATGAAAAACTGTTTTTT. Filled out from reference TRBV15 and TRBJ1-4, the complete variable domain reads DAMVIQNPRYQVTQFGKPVTLSCSQTLNHNVMYWYQQKSSQAPKLLFHYYDKDFNNEADTPDNFQSRRPNTSFCFLDIRSPGLGDTAMYLCATSREPTGNEKLFFGSGTQLSVL.

Concerning this clonotype: The junction and the germline gene differ at one end; a read error may be behind it. V usage is TRBV15 and J usage is TRBJ2-3; D unresolved. Germline CDR1 LNHNV, CDR2 YYDKDF (reference sequence). This CDR3 region has 15 residues. The CDR3 DNA is TGTGCCACCAGCAGAGATAAAAGTCGGAGAGATGCGCAGTATTTT. Translation: CATSRDKSRRDAQYF.

This chain uses TRBV2 with TRBJ2-4, with unresolved D. The V gene lost 1 base and the J gene lost 0 bases, with 4 bases spanning the gap. This CDR3 region has 14 residues. Per germline, CDR1 SNHLY and CDR2 FYNNEI. The CDR3 spells CASSEGGAKNIQYF. CDR3 DNA: TGTGCCAGCAGTGAAGGGGGAGCCAAAAACATTCAGTACTTC.

The chain employs TRBV6-1 and TRBJ2-2; 7 bases fit TRBD1. CDR3 length: 15 amino acids. The germline V gene has CDR1 MNHNS and CDR2 SASEGT. V lost 5 bases and J lost 8; bases outside the gene matches: 11. CDR3 sequence: CASSRDRVVMGELFF. CDR3 coding DNA: TGTGCCAGCAGTCGAGACAGGGTAGTGATGGGGGAGCTGTTTTTT.

This chain connects TRBV7-2 to TRBJ1-6, with a possible D match to TRBD1 (6 bases). In germline, CDR1 is SGHTA, CDR2 FQGNSA. The CDR3 loop spans 17 amino acids. Trimming removed 4 bases from V and 0 bases from J, with 13 bases in between. CDR3 DNA: TGTGCCAGCAGCTCAGGGACAAGGGGCTCCTATAATTCACCCCTCCACTTT. It yields the protein CASSSGTRGSYNSPLHF.

This clonotype has a handful of counts. CDR3 in DNA: TGTGCCAGCAGTCCGTACCGCAGGGGCGAGCAGTACTTC. Translating gives CASSPYRRGEQYF. J is TRBJ2-7 and V is TRBV12-3 or TRBV12-4, with a tentative D call TRBD1 (6 bases). CDR3 size: 13 residues. Trimming pared 5 bases from V and 6 bases from J, leaving 14 bases between.

There are a few counts of this clonotype. The rearrangement joins TRBV20-1 to TRBJ2-1; TRBD2 might be the D (6 bases). V was cut by 3 bases and J by 2 bases, with 14 bases left in between. The CDR3 runs 15 residues. Germline lookup yields CDR1 DFQATT and CDR2 SNEGSKA (reference sequence). Here the CDR3 reads CSASVSSVTYNEQFF. CDR3 DNA sequence: TGCAGTGCTAGTGTGTCTAGCGTTACCTACAATGAGCAGTTCTTC.

This clonotype was seen a few times. The V gene is TRBV20-1, the J gene TRBJ1-5; D remains ambiguous. This CDR3 comprises 15 residues. V dropped 4 bases and J dropped 0 bases, with 13 bases sitting between them. Germline CDR1 DFQATT, CDR2 SNEGSKA (reference sequence). The CDR3 DNA reads TGCAGTGCTATAGTAGCCGGCTATAGCAATCAGCCCCAGCATTTT. Amino acid sequence: CSAIVAGYSNQPQHF.

The rearrangement uses TRBV28 and TRBJ2-1, with D possibly being TRBD2 (6 bases). CDR1 and CDR2 (germline): MDHEN, SYDVKM. The CDR3 is 17 residues long. Deletions cut 4 bases from V and 6 bases from J, with 22 bases between. The CDR3, as DNA: TGTGCCAGCAGTTCCGGGGGACTCGACCCACACCTCAATGAGCAGTTCTTC. It encodes CASSSGGLDPHLNEQFF.